This TCR beta chain was profiled in a study of blood T cell repertoires in COVID-19. Study in general: The United States, Italy and Spain supplied acute and convalescent COVID-19 samples.

Per germline, CDR1 SGHNT and CDR2 YYREEE (reference sequence). This CDR3 region has 17 residues. Unmatched junction bases numbered 18, after V lost 4 bases and J lost 7 bases. TCRdb's copy holds only in-frame clones and misses some; the assay was immunoSEQ multiplex PCR. The sample records 400,000 to 550,000 clones, around 89% being singletons. The clonotype was recovered from a woman in her 30s with acute or convalescent COVID-19. Material for sequencing was peripheral blood. The chain has TRBV5-4 and TRBJ2-7; TRBD2 matches at 9 bases. The chain's CDR3 is CASSQEYYGGGAGEQYF. Written as DNA, the CDR3 is TGTGCCAGCAGCCAAGAATACTATGGCGGGGGGGCCGGGGAGCAGTACTTC.